This T cell receptor beta chain was sequenced during a study of T cells expressing NK-cell markers. The overall study: Underlying the TCR beta repertoires were sorted CD3+CD56+NKG2C+, CD3+CD56+NKG2C- and CD3+CD56-NKG2C+ T cells.

Findings of the study overall: The CD3+CD56-NKG2C+ fraction of a handful of donors was also led by these clonotypes.

About this clonotype itself: Its specificity is unknown.

The CDR3 runs to 17 residues. The germline V gene encodes CDR1 SGHVS and CDR2 FQNEAQ. From the 5' RACE reads, TCRdb lists one entry per CDR3 protein and no DNA. The sample has roughly 180,000 distinct CDR3 sequences. Sequencing was done on a sample of blood T cells: a sorted CD56 or NKG2C T cell subset, CD4+ or CD8+ T cells, or bulk PBMC T cells (not recorded which). This TCR was sampled from a woman between 18 and 75 years old in good health. This chain joins TRBV7-8 and TRBJ2-5. The chain's CDR3 is CASSSISRIGNQETQYF.